The TCR beta chain described here comes from a study of blood T cell repertoires in COVID-19 (TCRdb year 2020). At the level of the whole study: Samples covering the acute and convalescent phases of COVID-19 were provided by collaborators in the United States, Italy and Spain. Samples came from the ongoing ImmuneRACE study (first 160 participants) plus 1,254 subjects from 6 global collaborators. Where available, HLA class I and class II types were obtained from metadata supplied by the sample provider rather than from assay-based typing. The prospective study material was composed of cDNA or gDNA derived from T cells, B-cell-depleted T cells, or PBMCs. A de-identified subject ID, COVID-19 status, age in years and sex were almost always included in the sample metadata. Deeply sampled blood TCRbeta repertoires from subjects exposed to, actively infected with, or recovered from COVID-19 were included in the dataset. The repertoires were made available in a free public database intended to serve as a resource for research on the immune response to SARS-CoV-2. Results the study describes overall, beyond this receptor: The quantity of clinical and demographic metadata differed by source and by participant and was supplied without curation.

In the prospective study, participants were roughly 18 to 90 years old, resided in under 30 geographic areas of the United States, and were enrolled through a virtual design. In the prospective study, participants were assigned to cohorts based on the clinical history participants reported in a screening survey and a study questionnaire. ImmuneRACE Cohort 3 recovered participants were defined by two consecutive negative NP/OP PCR tests, healthcare professional clearance, or symptom resolution. Mobile phlebotomists in the prospective study collected whole blood, serum and a nasopharyngeal or oropharyngeal swab from every participant. Over a roughly 2-month period, participants in the prospective study had the option of providing additional blood draws and questionnaires. Blood samples from the prospective study were shipped frozen or at room temperature prior to DNA extraction. With regard to this clone: Its antigen is not yet known. No base-level quality is on record; no much larger clone is a single base apart.

For this chain, trimming is 7 bases at the V end and 2 bases at the J end, and the number of junction bases without a gene match is 4. From the cysteine through the phenylalanine, the CDR3 covers 14 amino acids. This entry keeps only the CDR3 DNA: 42 bases, framed from base 1. CDR1 and CDR2 were assigned from the germline V gene as SQVTM and ANQGSEA. TCRbeta CDR3 regions were amplified from genomic DNA by means of the immunoSEQ Assay, a bias-controlled multiplex PCR. Per the original workflow: Nucleated cell counts per sample were estimated from amplification of reference gene primers within the assay. Sequence reads were collapsed and filtered to measure the absolute abundance of every unique TCRbeta CDR3 rearrangement. For each sample, productive Simpson clonality was calculated as the square root of Simpson's diversity index across productive rearrangements. TCRdb mirrors the immuneACCESS table, restricted to in-frame sequences. Some clones are absent from its copies; in checked studies, under half trace to an unresolved V gene, and the reason for the others is unknown. V and J calls and clone size come straight from that table; D and trimming were deduced from the DNA. The sample table records more than 200,000 clones; roughly 89% of these occur just once. The ten top clones hold approximately 4.2% of the sample.

The origin of this receptor is a woman aged 25 to 45 who had recovered from COVID-19. The chain couples TRBV29-1 to TRBJ2-1; 11 central nucleotides agree with TRBD2. The sample consisted of PBMCs or T cells enriched from blood (not recorded which). For the CDR3, the sequence is CSATLAGAYNEQFF. The sequenced DNA is TGCAGCGCTACACTAGCGGGAGCCTACAATGAGCAGTTCTTC.